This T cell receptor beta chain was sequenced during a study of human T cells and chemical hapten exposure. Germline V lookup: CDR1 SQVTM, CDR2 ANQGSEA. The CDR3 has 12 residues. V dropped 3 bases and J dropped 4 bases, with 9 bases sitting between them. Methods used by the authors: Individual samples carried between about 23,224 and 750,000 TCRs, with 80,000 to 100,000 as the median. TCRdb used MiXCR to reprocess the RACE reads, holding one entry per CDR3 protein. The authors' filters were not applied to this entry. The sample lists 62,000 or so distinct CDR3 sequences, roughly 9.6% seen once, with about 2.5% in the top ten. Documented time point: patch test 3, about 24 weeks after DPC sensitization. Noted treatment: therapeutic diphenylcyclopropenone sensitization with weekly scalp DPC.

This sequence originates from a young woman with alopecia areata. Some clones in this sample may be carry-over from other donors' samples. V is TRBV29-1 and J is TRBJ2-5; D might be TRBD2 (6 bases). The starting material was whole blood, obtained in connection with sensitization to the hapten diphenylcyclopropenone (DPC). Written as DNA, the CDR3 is TGCAGCGTTGACACCGGGGGAGAGACCCAGTACTTC. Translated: CSVDTGGETQYF. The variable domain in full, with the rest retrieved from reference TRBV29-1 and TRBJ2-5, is SAVISQKPSRDICQRGTSLTIQCQVDSQVTMMFWYRQQPGQSLTLIATANQGSEATYESGFVIDKFPISRPNLTFSTLTVSNMSPEDSSIYLCSVDTGGETQYFGPGTRLLVL.